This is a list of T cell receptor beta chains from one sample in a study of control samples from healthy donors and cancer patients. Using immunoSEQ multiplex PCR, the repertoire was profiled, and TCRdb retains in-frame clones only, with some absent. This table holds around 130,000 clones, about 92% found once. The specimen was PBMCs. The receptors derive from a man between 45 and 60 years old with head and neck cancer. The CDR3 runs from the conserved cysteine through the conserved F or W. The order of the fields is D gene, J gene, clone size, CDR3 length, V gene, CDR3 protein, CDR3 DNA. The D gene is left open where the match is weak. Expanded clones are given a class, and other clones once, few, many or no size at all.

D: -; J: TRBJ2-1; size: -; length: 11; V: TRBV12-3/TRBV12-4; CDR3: CASSSRYEQFF; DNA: TGTGCCAGCAGCTCCCGGTATGAGCAGTTCTTC
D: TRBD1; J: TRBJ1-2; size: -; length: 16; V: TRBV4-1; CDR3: CASSQVDRGDLGGYTF; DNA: TGCGCCAGCAGCCAAGTCGACAGGGGGGATCTCGGTGGCTACACCTTC
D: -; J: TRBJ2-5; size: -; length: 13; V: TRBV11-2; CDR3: CASSLVIGETQYF; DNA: TGTGCCAGCAGCTTAGTTATCGGGGAGACCCAGTACTTC
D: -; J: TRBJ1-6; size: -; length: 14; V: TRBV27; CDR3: CASSLGFQGTPLHF; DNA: TGTGCCAGCAGTTTGGGATTCCAGGGAACACCCCTCCACTTT
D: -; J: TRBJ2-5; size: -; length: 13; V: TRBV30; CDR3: CGSTRRGGETQYF; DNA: TGTGGATCCACCAGGCGGGGCGGGGAGACCCAGTACTTC
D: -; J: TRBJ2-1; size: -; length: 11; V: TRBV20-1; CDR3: CSASFYNEQFF; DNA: TGCAGTGCTAGTTTCTATAATGAGCAGTTCTTC
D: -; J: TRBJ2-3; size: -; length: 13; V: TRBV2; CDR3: CASSFLSGDTQYF; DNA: TGTGCCAGCAGTTTTCTTAGCGGAGATACGCAGTATTTT
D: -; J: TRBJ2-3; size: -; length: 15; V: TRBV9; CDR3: CASRSPGGASDTQYF; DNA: TGTGCCAGCAGATCTCCCGGAGGGGCGTCAGATACGCAGTATTTT
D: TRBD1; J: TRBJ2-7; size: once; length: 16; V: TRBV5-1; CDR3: CASSLATGTGSYEQYF; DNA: TGCGCCAGCAGCTTGGCCACCGGGACAGGTTCCTACGAGCAGTACTTC
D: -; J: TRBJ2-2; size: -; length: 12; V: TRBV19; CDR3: CATDTNTGELFF; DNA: TGTGCCACCGACACGAACACCGGGGAGCTGTTTTTT
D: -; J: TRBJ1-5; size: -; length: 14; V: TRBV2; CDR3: CASSEAVGDQPQHF; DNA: TGTGCCAGCAGTGAAGCAGTAGGGGATCAGCCCCAGCATTTT
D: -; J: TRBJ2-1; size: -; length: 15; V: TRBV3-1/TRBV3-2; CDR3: CASSQTLISYNEQFF; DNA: TGTGCCAGCAGCCAGACGCTAATCTCCTACAATGAGCAGTTCTTC
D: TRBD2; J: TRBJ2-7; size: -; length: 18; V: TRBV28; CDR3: CASSLWISGGRSSYEQYF; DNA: TGTGCCAGCAGTTTATGGATTAGCGGGGGCCGGAGCTCCTACGAGCAGTACTTC
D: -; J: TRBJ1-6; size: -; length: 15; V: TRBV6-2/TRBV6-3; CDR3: CASSSRGLGNSPLHF; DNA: TGTGCCAGCAGTTCCAGGGGTCTAGGCAATTCACCCCTCCACTTT
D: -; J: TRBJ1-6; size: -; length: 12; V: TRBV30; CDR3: CAFHRAGSPLHF; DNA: TGTGCCTTCCACAGGGCCGGTTCACCCCTCCACTTT
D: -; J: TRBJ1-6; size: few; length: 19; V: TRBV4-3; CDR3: CASSQDLPQASSYNSPLHF; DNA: TGCGCCAGCAGCCAAGATCTCCCACAGGCTAGCTCCTATAATTCACCCCTCCACTTT
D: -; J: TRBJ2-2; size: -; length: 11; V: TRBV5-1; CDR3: CASPVTGELFF; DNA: TGCGCCAGTCCGGTCACCGGGGAGCTGTTTTTT
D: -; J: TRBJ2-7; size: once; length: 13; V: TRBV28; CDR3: CASSLLPGHEQYF; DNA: TGTGCCAGCAGTTTATTACCGGGCCACGAGCAGTACTTC
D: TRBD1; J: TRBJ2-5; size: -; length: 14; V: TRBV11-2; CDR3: CASSLGTGSETQYF; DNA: TGTGCCAGCAGCTTAGGGACAGGGTCGGAGACCCAGTACTTC
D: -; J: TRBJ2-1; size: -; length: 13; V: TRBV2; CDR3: CASSAGLLNEQFF; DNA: TGTGCCAGCAGTGCGGGACTCCTCAATGAGCAGTTCTTC
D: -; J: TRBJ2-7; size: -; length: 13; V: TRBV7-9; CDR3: CASSLAGVYEQYF; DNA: TGTGCCAGCAGCTTAGCAGGGGTCTACGAGCAGTACTTC
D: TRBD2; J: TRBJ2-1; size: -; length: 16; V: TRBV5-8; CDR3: CASSSILAGGHNEQFF; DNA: TGTGCCAGCAGCTCCATTCTCGCGGGGGGACACAATGAGCAGTTCTTC
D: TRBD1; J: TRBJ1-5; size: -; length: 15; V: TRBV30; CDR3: CAWRGRGPSNQPQHF; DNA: TGTGCCTGGAGGGGGAGGGGGCCCAGCAATCAGCCCCAGCATTTT
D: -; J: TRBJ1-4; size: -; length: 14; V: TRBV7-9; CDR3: CASSNRAKAEKLFF; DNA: TGTGCCAGCAGCAACCGGGCTAAAGCGGAAAAACTGTTTTTT